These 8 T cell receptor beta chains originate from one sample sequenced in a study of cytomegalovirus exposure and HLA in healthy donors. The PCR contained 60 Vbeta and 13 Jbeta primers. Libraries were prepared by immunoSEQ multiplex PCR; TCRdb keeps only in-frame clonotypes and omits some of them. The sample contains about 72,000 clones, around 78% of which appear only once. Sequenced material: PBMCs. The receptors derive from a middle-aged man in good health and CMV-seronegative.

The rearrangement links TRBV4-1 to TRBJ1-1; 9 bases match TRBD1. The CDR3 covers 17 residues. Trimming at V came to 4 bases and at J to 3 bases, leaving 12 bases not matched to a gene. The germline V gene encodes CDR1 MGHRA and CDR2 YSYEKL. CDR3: CASSRKVQGARDTEAFF. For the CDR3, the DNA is TGCGCCAGCAGCCGGAAGGTACAGGGGGCGAGGGACACTGAAGCTTTCTTT.

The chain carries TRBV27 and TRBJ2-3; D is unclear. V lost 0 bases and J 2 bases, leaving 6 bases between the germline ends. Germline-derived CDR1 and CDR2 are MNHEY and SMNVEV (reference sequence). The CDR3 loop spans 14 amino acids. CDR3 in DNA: TGTGCCAGCAGTTTATCGGCAGACACAGATACGCAGTATTTT. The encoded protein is CASSLSADTDTQYF.

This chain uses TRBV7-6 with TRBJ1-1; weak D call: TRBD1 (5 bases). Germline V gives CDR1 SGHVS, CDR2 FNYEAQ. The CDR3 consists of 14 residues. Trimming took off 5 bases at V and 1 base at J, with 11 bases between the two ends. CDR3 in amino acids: CASSAQGGNTEAFF. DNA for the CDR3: TGTGCCAGCAGCGCCCAGGGCGGGAACACTGAAGCTTTCTTT.

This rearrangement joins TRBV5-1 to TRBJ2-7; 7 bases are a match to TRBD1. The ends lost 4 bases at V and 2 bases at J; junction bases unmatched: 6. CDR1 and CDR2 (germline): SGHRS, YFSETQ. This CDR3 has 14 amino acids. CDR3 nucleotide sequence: TGCGCCAGCAGCGAGACAGGGTCTACCTACGAGCAGTACTTC. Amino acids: CASSETGSTYEQYF.

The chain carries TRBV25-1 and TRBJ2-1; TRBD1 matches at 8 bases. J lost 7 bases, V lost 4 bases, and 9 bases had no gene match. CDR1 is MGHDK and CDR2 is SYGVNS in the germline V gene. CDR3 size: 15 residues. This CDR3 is CASSAIQGVGNEQFF. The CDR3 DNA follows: TGTGCCAGCAGTGCGATACAGGGGGTTGGGAATGAGCAGTTCTTC.

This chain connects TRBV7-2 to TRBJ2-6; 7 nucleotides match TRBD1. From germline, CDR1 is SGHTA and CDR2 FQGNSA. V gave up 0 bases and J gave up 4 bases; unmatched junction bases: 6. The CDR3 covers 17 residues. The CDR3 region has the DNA TGTGCCAGCAGCTTAGCTCCCGGGACAGTGGGGGCCAACGTCCTGACTTTC. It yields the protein CASSLAPGTVGANVLTF.

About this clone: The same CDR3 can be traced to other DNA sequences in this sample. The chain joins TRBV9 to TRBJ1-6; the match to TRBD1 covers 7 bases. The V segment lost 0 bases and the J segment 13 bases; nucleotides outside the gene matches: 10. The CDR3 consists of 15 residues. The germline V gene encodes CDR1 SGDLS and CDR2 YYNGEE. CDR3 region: CASSVDYRGGAPLHF. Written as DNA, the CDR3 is TGTGCCAGCAGCGTAGACTACAGGGGTGGAGCGCCCCTCCACTTT.

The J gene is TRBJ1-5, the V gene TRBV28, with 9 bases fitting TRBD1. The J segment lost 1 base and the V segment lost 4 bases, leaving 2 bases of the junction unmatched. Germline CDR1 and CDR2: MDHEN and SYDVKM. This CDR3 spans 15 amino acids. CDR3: CASSWGQGSNQPQHF. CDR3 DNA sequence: TGTGCCAGCAGTTGGGGACAGGGAAGCAATCAGCCCCAGCATTTT.